Following are 18 T cell receptor beta chains from one sample sequenced in a study of T cells in Graves' hyperthyroidism and ophthalmopathy. It was RNA transcripts that yielded the amplified TCR beta CDR3 regions. The HTBI set primed first-round TCR CDR3 RT-PCR. TCRdb itself ran the multiplex PCR reads through MiXCR, one entry per CDR3 protein. The sample contains 350,000 or so distinct CDR3 sequences, roughly 18% of which appear only once. Sequenced: blood. These receptors all stem from a woman in her thirties or forties with Graves' ophthalmopathy.

This clonotype was seen ten or more times. The chain is built from TRBV28 and TRBJ2-1; 8 bases align to TRBD2. Trimming cost V 5 bases and J 8 bases; bases outside gene matches: 14. In germline, CDR1 is MDHEN, CDR2 SYDVKM. The CDR3 has 16 residues. This chain's CDR3 is CASSVTSGKENDEQFF. Here the CDR3 DNA reads TGTGCCAGCAGTGTCACTAGCGGTAAGGAGAACGATGAGCAGTTCTTC.

Many counts were recorded for this clonotype. The rearrangement uses TRBV7-6 and TRBJ1-3; D unclear. Trimming cost V 6 bases and J 0 bases, with 12 bases left between them. The CDR3 spans 15 residues. The germline gives CDR1 SGHVS, CDR2 FNYEAQ. For the CDR3, the DNA is TGTGCCAGCAGTCGTGCGAGCAGCTCTGGAAACACCATATATTTT. It is translated as CASSRASSSGNTIYF.

This clonotype was counted ten times or more. The chain has TRBV19 and TRBJ1-1; no clear D gene. The germline V gene has CDR1 LNHDA and CDR2 SQIVND (reference sequence). The CDR3 is 13 residues long. Trimming left V 7 bases short and J 0 bases short, with 9 bases between. As DNA, the CDR3 is TGTGCCAGTATAGACACTTTGAACACTGAAGCTTTCTTT. As protein: CASIDTLNTEAFF.

The CDR3 here is CASRPSGSPDTEAFF. DNA of the CDR3: TGTGCCAGCAGACCCTCGGGGTCCCCCGACACTGAAGCTTTCTTT. The gene calls are TRBV7-3 and TRBJ1-1; no clear D. Trimming removed 6 bases from V and 3 bases from J, with 17 bases in between. The CDR3 runs to 15 residues. CDR1 is SGHTA, CDR2 FQGTGA, per germline. Using reference TRBV7-3 and TRBJ1-1 for the parts outside the CDR3, the full variable domain is GAGVSQTPSNKVTEKGKYVELRCDPISGHTALYWYRQSLGQGPEFLIYFQGTGAADDSGLPNDRFFAVRPEGSVSTLKIQRTERGDSAVYLCASRPSGSPDTEAFFGQGTRLTVV.

This clonotype was detected ten times or more. The chain couples TRBV12-3 or TRBV12-4 to TRBJ2-7; 10 nucleotides align to TRBD1. Trimming cost V 7 bases and J 4 bases; bases outside gene matches: 4. There are 13 residues in the CDR3. CDR3 in amino acids: CASTLDRGYEQYF. CDR3 bases: TGTGCCAGCACATTGGACAGGGGGTACGAGCAGTACTTC.

The chain employs TRBV11-3 and TRBJ1-1, with a possible D match to TRBD1 (5 bases). The germline V gene encodes CDR1 SGHNT and CDR2 YENEEA. The V and J ends lost 5 bases and 3 bases respectively, with 19 bases between them. This CDR3 spans 16 amino acids. In DNA, the CDR3 is TGTGCCAGCAGCCCCCGGGGGGGAGGGACGGACACTGAAGCTTTCTTT. It is translated as CASSPRGGGTDTEAFF.

This clonotype was detected many times. V gene TRBV28 combines with J gene TRBJ2-7; D may be TRBD2 (6 bases). The CDR3 spans 14 residues. Germline loops: CDR1 MDHEN, CDR2 SYDVKM. Deletions cut 0 bases from V and 2 bases from J, with 8 bases between. The CDR3 here is CASSLWGGTYEQYF. The DNA of the CDR3 is TGTGCCAGCAGTTTATGGGGCGGGACCTACGAGCAGTACTTC.

This clonotype was recorded many times. The V gene is TRBV12-3 or TRBV12-4, the J gene TRBJ2-1; a possible D gene is TRBD2 (6 bases). The CDR3 contains 19 residues. Trimming shortened V by 0 bases and J by 5 bases, and 23 bases separated the two germline ends. CDR3 protein: CASSLAAGLAANSDNEQFF. The DNA of the CDR3 is TGTGCCAGCAGTTTAGCAGCGGGTCTAGCTGCCAACTCGGACAATGAGCAGTTCTTC.

This clonotype was detected ten times or more. The genes are TRBV28 and TRBJ1-1; D might be TRBD1 (5 bases). The CDR3 totals 15 residues. Germline CDR1 and CDR2: MDHEN and SYDVKM. V gave up 2 bases and J gave up 1 base, with 11 bases separating them. The CDR3 nucleotides are TGTGCCAGCAGTTTAGTATTGGGGCAGAACACTGAAGCTTTCTTT. This encodes CASSLVLGQNTEAFF.

This clonotype was observed many times. The chain joins TRBV6-2 or TRBV6-3 to TRBJ1-5; D gene uncertain. The CDR3 runs 13 residues. Germline CDR1 and CDR2: MNHEY and SVGEGT. V shed 8 bases and J shed 5 bases, with 13 bases lying between them. CDR3 sequence reads: CASGSRYHQPQHF. Here the CDR3 DNA reads TGTGCCAGCGGGTCTCGATACCATCAGCCCCAGCATTTT.

This clonotype was seen at least ten times. The rearrangement uses TRBV30 and TRBJ2-7; 12 bases match TRBD2. The germline gives CDR1 GTSNPN, CDR2 SVGIG (reference sequence). The CDR3 has 15 residues. After removal of 3 bases from V and 4 bases from J, the junction contained 7 bases not matched to a gene. CDR3 region: CAWRQATSGSYEQYF. CDR3 nucleotides: TGTGCCTGGAGGCAGGCGACTAGCGGGAGTTACGAGCAGTACTTC.

The gene calls are TRBV12-3 or TRBV12-4 and TRBJ1-5; TRBD1 is a possible D gene (5 bases). The ends were cut back, 6 bases at V and 0 bases at J, with 18 bases in the middle. CDR3 length: 17 residues. The CDR3 here is CASSPWGGTDSNQPQHF. The CDR3, as DNA: TGTGCCAGCAGCCCGTGGGGGGGGACGGATAGCAATCAGCCCCAGCATTTT.

A few counts support this clonotype. This chain uses TRBV7-2 with TRBJ2-7; D unresolved. The CDR3 has 15 residues. The germline CDR1 and CDR2 sequences are SGHTA and FQGNSA. V lost 1 base to trimming and J lost 3 bases, with 13 bases between them. The CDR3 DNA follows: TGTGCCAGCAGCTTAGTCATCCTCGGGCACTACGAGCAGTACTTC. It translates to CASSLVILGHYEQYF.

This clonotype was seen ten or more times. The chain links TRBV20-1 to TRBJ2-7; weak D call: TRBD1 (6 bases). This CDR3 is 14 amino acids long. Per the germline V gene, CDR1 is DFQATT and CDR2 is SNEGSKA (reference sequence). The ends were cut back, 3 bases at V and 1 base at J, with 13 bases in the middle. The CDR3 region is CSASWGPTSYEQYF. As DNA, the CDR3 is TGCAGTGCTAGCTGGGGGCCCACATCCTACGAGCAGTACTTC.

In its sample, this clonotype was seen many times. The chain combines TRBV4-1 with TRBJ1-2; D is uncertain. Germline V gene data show CDR1 as MGHRA and CDR2 as YSYEKL. CDR3 size: 17 residues. V was cut by 1 base and J by 0 bases, with 15 bases left in between. The CDR3 DNA reads as TGCGCCAGCAGCCAAGTTATTGCACGGAGAGCTAACTATGGCTACACCTTC. It codes for CASSQVIARRANYGYTF.

This clonotype has only a few counts. The chain recombines TRBV19 with TRBJ2-2; 12 positions match TRBD2. Looked up from germline, CDR1 is LNHDA and CDR2 is SQIVND (reference sequence). V was pared by 1 base and J by 4 bases, with 4 bases of the junction left unmatched. This CDR3 spans 17 amino acids. The CDR3 DNA is TGTGCCAGTAGTATAGGAGGACTAGCGGGATTCACCGGGGAGCTGTTTTTT. Its protein is CASSIGGLAGFTGELFF. The entire variable domain, with the rest obtained from reference TRBV19 and TRBJ2-2, is as follows: DGGITQSPKYLFRKEGQNVTLSCEQNLNHDAMYWYRQDPGQGLRLIYYSQIVNDFQKGDIAEGYSVSREKKESFPLTVTSAQKNPTAFYLCASSIGGLAGFTGELFFGEGSRLTVL.

This clonotype was observed many times. The V gene is TRBV7-3, the J gene TRBJ1-1; TRBD1 agrees at 7 bases. V shed 4 bases, J shed 7 bases, and the junction held 12 bases outside the gene matches. CDR1 and CDR2 (germline): SGHTA, FQGTGA. The length of the CDR3 is 15 residues. CDR3 coding DNA: TGTGCCAGCAGCTCCCAAGCAGGGGGGCTGAGTGAAGCTTTCTTT. It is translated as CASSSQAGGLSEAFF.

This clonotype has a handful of counts. The V call is TRBV7-9, the J call TRBJ2-2; 8 bases align to TRBD1. The CDR3 loop spans 15 amino acids. From germline, CDR1 is SEHNR and CDR2 FQNEAQ (reference sequence). V lost 4 bases to trimming and J lost 6 bases; unmatched junction nucleotides: 7. CDR3 sequence (DNA): TGTGCCAGCAGCTCACCCGACAGGGGAGCCGGGGAGCTGTTTTTT. Translating it yields CASSSPDRGAGELFF. The full variable domain, its missing parts supplied by reference TRBV7-9 and TRBJ2-2, is DTGVSQNPRHKITKRGQNVTFRCDPISEHNRLYWYRQTLGQGPEFLTYFQNEAQLEKSRLLSDRFSAERPKGSFSTLEIQRTEQGDSAMYLCASSSPDRGAGELFFGEGSRLTVL.